This entry lists 32 T cell receptor beta chains sequenced from one sample in a study of patients and donors after allogeneic stem cell transplantation. TCRdb ran MiXCR on the RT-PCR reads and lists one entry per CDR3 protein. This table has 65,000 to 80,000 distinct CDR3 sequences, around 27% appearing once. Sequenced sample: blood, either unsorted or a sorted T cell fraction (not recorded which). Receptors originate from a human donor who was either an allogeneic HSCT recipient or a stem cell or donor lymphocyte infusion donor (not recorded which). It is not recorded whose cells these are; they may come from a transplant donor.

This rearrangement joins TRBV5-6 to TRBJ2-2, with unresolved D. The CDR3 length is 15 residues. Germline loops: CDR1 SGHDT, CDR2 YYEEEE. The ends were cut back, 0 bases at V and 4 bases at J, with 10 bases in the middle. The CDR3 loop reads CASSLDQLGTGELFF. CDR3 coding DNA: TGTGCCAGCAGCTTGGACCAACTGGGCACCGGGGAGCTGTTTTTT.

This clonotype has more than one count but fewer than ten. The J gene is TRBJ1-4, the V gene TRBV20-1, with a possible D match to TRBD1 (6 bases). The V gene lost 6 bases and the J gene lost 7 bases, with 18 bases spanning the gap. There are 14 residues in the CDR3. CDR1 and CDR2 from the germline V gene are DFQATT and SNEGSKA (reference sequence). The CDR3 here is CSADFRGFSEKLFF. The CDR3 coding sequence is TGCAGTGCGGACTTCAGGGGTTTCTCTGAAAAACTGTTTTTT.

The gene calls are TRBV29-1 and TRBJ2-7; TRBD1 is a possible D gene (7 bases). The CDR3 runs 13 residues. CDR1 and CDR2 from the germline V gene are SQVTM and ANQGSEA. V lost 4 bases and J lost 4, with 14 bases in between. This chain's CDR3 is CSVGPGGLYEQYF. The CDR3 DNA follows: TGCAGCGTTGGACCAGGGGGACTTTACGAGCAGTACTTC.

In its sample, this clonotype was seen a few times. The chain employs TRBV24-1 and TRBJ2-1; TRBD1 matches 9 bases. The germline gives CDR1 KGHDR, CDR2 SFDVKD. There are 19 residues in the CDR3. V dropped 4 bases and J dropped 4; count of bases not matched to a gene: 16. The CDR3 DNA is TGTGCCACCAGTGACCCTATCATTCGACAGGGGGTCGAATACAATGAGCAGTTCTTC. Translated: CATSDPIIRQGVEYNEQFF.

The rearrangement joins TRBV20-1 to TRBJ2-7, with 7 bases aligning to TRBD1. This CDR3 is built from 13 residues. V shed 3 bases, J shed 0 bases, and the junction held 2 bases outside the gene matches. Germline CDR1 and CDR2: DFQATT and SNEGSKA (reference sequence). The CDR3 region has the DNA TGCAGTGCTAGGAGGGACAGCTCCTACGAGCAGTACTTC. This translates into CSARRDSSYEQYF.

The chain combines TRBV11-2 with TRBJ1-2; a possible D gene is TRBD1 (5 bases). There are 16 residues in the CDR3. With 0 bases removed from V and 1 base from J, the gap between germline ends came to 12 bases. Germline lookup yields CDR1 SGHAT and CDR2 FQNNGV. The CDR3 nucleotides read TGTGCCAGCAGCTTAGAAGGGAGGGGATTTAACTATGGCTACACCTTC. Amino acid sequence: CASSLEGRGFNYGYTF. Using reference TRBV11-2 and TRBJ1-2 for the parts outside the CDR3, the full variable domain is EAGVAQSPRYKIIEKRQSVAFWCNPISGHATLYWYQQILGQGPKLLIQFQNNGVVDDSQLPKDRFSAERLKGVDSTLKIQPAKLEDSAVYLCASSLEGRGFNYGYTFGSGTRLTVV.

This clonotype was seen a handful of times. CDR3 in DNA: TGCAGTGCTAGAACCCAAGGGACAAGTTACACCGGGGAGCTGTTTTTT. Amino acid sequence: CSARTQGTSYTGELFF. This sequence joins TRBV20-1 and TRBJ2-2; possibly TRBD1 for D (6 bases). Trimming took off 2 bases at V and 3 bases at J, with 16 bases between the two ends. Germline loops: CDR1 DFQATT, CDR2 SNEGSKA (reference sequence). The CDR3 is 16 amino acids.

Only a few counts were recorded for this clonotype. This chain uses TRBV4-3 with TRBJ2-7; 13 positions match TRBD2. V gave up 1 base and J gave up 9 bases; unmatched junction bases: 12. This CDR3 has 17 residues. Germline-derived CDR1 and CDR2 are LGHNA and YSLEER. CDR3 region: CASSQVLGLAGDPAQYF. The CDR3, as DNA: TGCGCCAGCAGCCAAGTTCTTGGACTAGCGGGAGACCCGGCGCAGTACTTC.

This clonotype has more than one count but fewer than ten. This rearrangement joins TRBV6-6 to TRBJ1-2; the D gene is possibly TRBD1 (6 bases). This CDR3 spans 14 amino acids. From germline, CDR1 is MNHNY and CDR2 SVGAGI (reference sequence). Trimming pared 6 bases from V and 7 bases from J, leaving 18 bases between. The CDR3 nucleotides are TGTGCCAGCAGCCTTAGAGAGACAGGAGGTGGCTACACCTTC. It codes for CASSLRETGGGYTF.

V usage is TRBV3-1 and J usage is TRBJ2-1; D may be TRBD1 (6 bases). Germline-derived CDR1 and CDR2 are LGHDT and YNNKEL (reference sequence). V was trimmed by 4 bases and J by 6 bases, leaving 16 bases between them. The CDR3 extends over 15 amino acids. CDR3 in DNA: TGTGCCAGCAGCCTCCCTGACAGGTCCGCCAATGAGCAGTTCTTC. It encodes CASSLPDRSANEQFF.

V is TRBV5-1 and J is TRBJ2-3, with 7 positions matching TRBD1. Germline trimming cut 4 bases from V and 5 bases from J; bases unmatched to any gene: 4. The CDR3 extends over 13 amino acids. The germline V gene has CDR1 SGHRS and CDR2 YFSETQ. The CDR3 loop reads CASSTQGVDTQYF. CDR3 nucleotide sequence: TGCGCCAGCAGCACCCAGGGGGTAGATACGCAGTATTTT. The variable domain in full, completed from reference TRBV5-1 and TRBJ2-3, reads KAGVTQTPRYLIKTRGQQVTLSCSPISGHRSVSWYQQTPGQGLQFLFEYFSETQRNKGNFPGRFSGRQFSNSRSEMNVSTLELGDSALYLCASSTQGVDTQYFGPGTRLTVL.

V usage is TRBV11-2 and J usage is TRBJ2-3, with 10 bases matching TRBD1. J was trimmed by 8 bases and V by 4 bases; bases with no gene match: 3. The CDR3 sequence is 13 residues long. Looked up from germline, CDR1 is SGHAT and CDR2 is FQNNGV. The CDR3 sequence: CASSWDRGATQYF. The CDR3 nucleotides read TGTGCCAGCAGCTGGGACAGGGGCGCTACGCAGTATTTT.

V gene TRBV27 combines with J gene TRBJ1-5; maybe TRBD1 (5 bases). Germline assignment: CDR1 MNHEY and CDR2 SMNVEV (reference sequence). There are 15 residues in the CDR3. V lost 5 bases to trimming and J lost 3 bases, with 14 bases between them. The CDR3 region has the DNA TGTGCCAGCAGTCGGTCGGGGGTGGTCAATCAGCCCCAGCATTTT. It codes for CASSRSGVVNQPQHF.

The J gene is TRBJ1-1, the V gene TRBV7-9; D unresolved. The CDR3 loop spans 15 amino acids. CDR1 is SEHNR and CDR2 is FQNEAQ in the germline V gene (reference sequence). Trimming cost V 0 bases and J 0 bases, with 8 bases left between them. CDR3 region: CASSLAVFMNTEAFF. The CDR3 nucleotides read TGTGCCAGCAGCTTAGCTGTGTTCATGAACACTGAAGCTTTCTTT.

V gene TRBV6-6 combines with J gene TRBJ1-3; D remains ambiguous. CDR1 is MNHNY, CDR2 SVGAGI, per germline (reference sequence). The CDR3 loop spans 13 amino acids. V was trimmed by 4 bases and J by 4 bases, leaving 8 bases between them. The CDR3 here is CASSWSKGNTIYF. In DNA form, the CDR3 reads TGTGCCAGCAGTTGGAGTAAAGGAAACACCATATATTTT.

This clonotype was detected a few times. The chain couples TRBV5-1 to TRBJ2-1; D ambiguous. The CDR3 has 14 residues. Deletions cut 0 bases from V and 10 bases from J, with 14 bases between. The germline V gene has CDR1 SGHRS and CDR2 YFSETQ. The CDR3 sequence is CASSLVLGYGEQFF. The CDR3 DNA reads as TGCGCCAGCAGCTTGGTTTTAGGATATGGGGAGCAGTTCTTC.

The V and J genes are TRBV9 and TRBJ2-3; D may be TRBD2 (5 bases). The V end lost 4 bases, the J end lost 6 bases, and 12 bases lay between the germline ends. In germline, CDR1 is SGDLS, CDR2 YYNGEE. The CDR3 runs 13 residues. Here the CDR3 reads CASSPRGGDTQYF. DNA for the CDR3: TGTGCCAGCAGCCCCCGTGGAGGTGATACGCAGTATTTT.

The rearrangement links TRBV9 to TRBJ1-6; TRBD1 might be the D (5 bases). Germline V gene sequence: CDR1 SGDLS, CDR2 YYNGEE. The CDR3 has 13 amino acids. V dropped 4 bases and J dropped 14 bases, with 16 bases sitting between them. In nucleotides, the CDR3 is TGTGCCAGCAGCACTCGACGGGGCCAGGCCCTCCACTTT. As protein: CASSTRRGQALHF.

This rearrangement joins TRBV7-2 to TRBJ2-2; D remains ambiguous. Trimming shortened V by 2 bases and J by 4 bases, and 8 bases separated the two germline ends. The CDR3 consists of 14 residues. Germline lookup yields CDR1 SGHTA and CDR2 FQGNSA. The CDR3 coding sequence is TGTGCCAGCAGCTTATGGTCAACCACCGGGGAGCTGTTTTTT. It is translated as CASSLWSTTGELFF.

The rearrangement links TRBV20-1 to TRBJ1-2; a possible D gene is TRBD1 (5 bases). The CDR3 is 15 amino acids. Trimming left V 6 bases short and J 3 bases short, with 20 bases between. The germline gives CDR1 DFQATT, CDR2 SNEGSKA (reference sequence). CDR3 in amino acids: CSASKGIGADYGYTF. The DNA for the CDR3 is TGCAGTGCGAGCAAGGGAATAGGGGCAGACTATGGCTACACCTTC.

DNA for the CDR3: TGTGCCAGCAGCCCCATCGAGGGGAACCAAGAGACCCAGTACTTC. As protein: CASSPIEGNQETQYF. The chain links TRBV12-3 or TRBV12-4 to TRBJ2-5; perhaps D is TRBD1 or TRBD2 (5 bases each). V was pared by 6 bases and J by 0 bases, with 14 bases between. The CDR3 consists of 15 residues.

The chain carries TRBV5-1 and TRBJ2-3, with D possibly TRBD1 on 5 matching bases. CDR1 and CDR2 (germline): SGHRS, YFSETQ. Trimming pared 5 bases from V and 2 bases from J, leaving 9 bases between. This CDR3 spans 13 amino acids. This CDR3 reads CASSGANTDTQYF. In DNA, the CDR3 is TGCGCCAGCAGTGGGGCTAACACAGATACGCAGTATTTT.

V usage is TRBV24-1 and J usage is TRBJ2-7, with 9 positions matching TRBD1. Germline CDR1 and CDR2: KGHDR and SFDVKD. CDR3 size: 16 residues. The trim removed 10 bases at V and 7 bases at J, leaving 19 bases unmatched. Here the CDR3 DNA reads TGTGCCACGACCCTAAATCGGGACAGGGTTCCGCGTGAGCAGTACTTC. This encodes CATTLNRDRVPREQYF.

This clonotype occurred a few times. V usage is TRBV7-9 and J usage is TRBJ2-5, with D perhaps assigned TRBD1 or TRBD2 (5 bases each). The germline CDR1 and CDR2 sequences are SEHNR and FQNEAQ (reference sequence). V lost 5 bases to trimming and J lost 4 bases, with 8 bases between them. CDR3 length: 12 amino acids. The CDR3 is CASSEGPETQYF. Written as DNA, the CDR3 is TGTGCCAGCAGCGAGGGGCCAGAGACCCAGTACTTC.

The V call is TRBV11-3, the J call TRBJ2-1; 9 positions match TRBD1. V shed 0 bases and J 10 bases; nucleotides not matched to a gene: 4. CDR3 length: 14 residues. Germline CDR1 and CDR2: SGHNT and YENEEA. The CDR3 region has the DNA TGTGCCAGCAGCTTAGATGACAGGGGGAGGGAGCAGTTCTTC. Protein sequence: CASSLDDRGREQFF.

This clonotype was observed a few times. The chain links TRBV7-9 to TRBJ2-3; maybe TRBD1 (5 bases). Germline V gene data show CDR1 as SEHNR and CDR2 as FQNEAQ (reference sequence). This CDR3 comprises 14 residues. Trimming cost V 8 bases and J 3 bases, with 15 bases left between them. In DNA form, the CDR3 reads TGTGCCAGCCTAGGTCCCAGGGCGACAGATACGCAGTATTTT. Residues: CASLGPRATDTQYF.

J is TRBJ1-1 and V is TRBV6-5; 7 positions agree with TRBD1. This CDR3 has 15 residues. Trimming at V came to 0 bases and at J to 5 bases, leaving 6 bases not matched to a gene. Germline V gives CDR1 MNHEY, CDR2 SVGAGI. CDR3 region: CASSYSLGGRTEAFF. CDR3 nucleotides: TGTGCCAGCAGTTACTCACTAGGGGGCAGGACTGAAGCTTTCTTT.

The V gene is TRBV7-8, the J gene TRBJ2-1; D gene ambiguous. Per the germline V gene, CDR1 is SGHVS and CDR2 is FQNEAQ. The length of the CDR3 is 17 residues. V lost 0 bases, J lost 6 bases, and 18 bases lay in between. As DNA, the CDR3 is TGTGCCAGCAGCTTAGCGATTCCTTGGGCGGCCCGCAATGAGCAGTTCTTC. Its translation: CASSLAIPWAARNEQFF.

This clonotype was detected a few times. V is TRBV20-1 and J is TRBJ1-5, with D maybe TRBD1 (6 bases). The CDR3 has 14 residues. V shed 4 bases and J shed 7 bases, with 17 bases lying between them. Germline CDR1 reads DFQATT; CDR2 reads SNEGSKA (reference sequence). In DNA, the CDR3 is TGCAGTGCTACCCGGGGGGCGCCCCGGCAGCCCCAGCATTTT. Amino acids: CSATRGAPRQPQHF.

Only a few counts were recorded for this clonotype. V gene TRBV24-1 combines with J gene TRBJ1-2; the D is unclear. Trimming cost V 10 bases and J 0 bases, with 11 bases left between them. The germline V gene has CDR1 KGHDR and CDR2 SFDVKD. This CDR3 has 13 residues. Here the CDR3 DNA reads TGTGCCACTCAGGACGGAGCTAACTATGGCTACACCTTC. Its protein is CATQDGANYGYTF.

This clonotype turned up a few times. This sequence joins TRBV5-1 and TRBJ2-1, with a weak D call TRBD2 (5 bases). The V end lost 0 bases, the J end lost 4 bases, and 11 bases lay between the germline ends. The germline V gene encodes CDR1 SGHRS and CDR2 YFSETQ. This CDR3 comprises 15 residues. The CDR3 nucleotides are TGCGCCAGCAGCTTGGCGGCGGGTCTTTACAATGAGCAGTTCTTC. As protein: CASSLAAGLYNEQFF.

This clonotype was picked up a small number of times. V gene TRBV10-3 combines with J gene TRBJ2-5; 7 nucleotides match TRBD2. Germline lookup yields CDR1 ENHRY and CDR2 SYGVKD. The CDR3 sequence is 13 residues long. Germline trimming cut 3 bases from V and 5 bases from J; bases unmatched to any gene: 3. CDR3 protein: CAISEAGLETQYF. The DNA for the CDR3 is TGTGCCATCAGTGAAGCGGGGCTGGAGACCCAGTACTTC.